A single sample is the source of the 15 T cell receptor beta chains below, sequenced in a study of T cell repertoires in aging, cancer and after chemotherapy. Multiplex touch-down PCR with TRB-A/B primers amplified rearranged V-D-J TRB sequences. TCRdb ran MiXCR on the multiplex PCR reads and lists one entry per CDR3 protein. The sample has 9,500 to 11,000 distinct CDR3 sequences, about 25% seen once. Amplification of TCR beta used genomic DNA extracted from peripheral blood. Source material: blood. These receptors were taken from a human donor in good health.

This clonotype was counted between two and nine times. This chain uses TRBV6-1 with TRBJ1-5; no definite D call. The CDR3 runs 13 residues. The germline CDR1 and CDR2 sequences are MNHNS and SASEGT. Trimming removed 1 base at V and 6 bases at J, with 7 bases between. CDR3 amino acids: CASSEEASQPQHF. CDR3 coding DNA: TGTGCCAGCAGTGAAGAGGCAAGTCAGCCCCAGCATTTT.

The chain combines TRBV30 with TRBJ2-1, with 9 bases fitting TRBD2. The germline V gene encodes CDR1 GTSNPN and CDR2 SVGIG (reference sequence). The junction had 15 bases not matched to a gene; V was cut back by 2 bases and J by 4 bases. The CDR3 contains 18 residues. The CDR3 coding sequence is TGTGCCTGGAGTATCGAGAGTGCGACTAGCGGCCGTTACAATGAGCAGTTCTTC. It translates to CAWSIESATSGRYNEQFF.

V and J are TRBV5-1 and TRBJ1-1; D unclear. Trimming removed 0 bases from V and 1 base from J, with 10 bases in between. The CDR3 spans 15 residues. From germline, CDR1 is SGHRS and CDR2 YFSETQ. CDR3 protein: CASSLAPDGNTEAFF. The CDR3 DNA sequence: TGCGCCAGCAGCTTGGCTCCGGATGGGAACACTGAAGCTTTCTTT.

In DNA, the CDR3 is TGTGCCAGCAGTTTAGGAGAGACAGCCTACAATGAGCAGTTCTTC. Protein: CASSLGETAYNEQFF. V usage is TRBV12-3 or TRBV12-4 and J usage is TRBJ2-1; D possibly corresponds to TRBD1 (5 bases). The CDR3 contains 15 residues. The ends were cut back, 1 base at V and 2 bases at J, with 9 bases in the middle.

The chain carries TRBV20-1 and TRBJ1-5, with a tentative D call TRBD1 (6 bases). CDR3 size: 15 residues. Germline CDR1 DFQATT, CDR2 SNEGSKA (reference sequence). Between the trimmed V and J ends, which lost 4 bases and 2 bases, there was a span of 15 bases. The CDR3 protein is CSAKWGAVGNQPQHF. In DNA form, the CDR3 reads TGCAGTGCTAAGTGGGGGGCGGTGGGCAATCAGCCCCAGCATTTT.

This clonotype is labeled medium-sized. This rearrangement joins TRBV27 to TRBJ2-3; no reliable D call. The CDR3 covers 14 residues. Germline V gene data show CDR1 as MNHEY and CDR2 as SMNVEV (reference sequence). Trimming removed 11 bases at V and 4 bases at J, with 19 bases between. CDR3: CAVTPALSSDTQYF. The DNA of the CDR3 is TGTGCCGTCACGCCAGCATTGAGCTCAGATACGCAGTATTTT.

This clonotype was seen more than once but under ten times. The rearrangement joins TRBV30 to TRBJ1-5; 7 bases map to TRBD1. The CDR3 runs to 13 residues. Germline assignment: CDR1 GTSNPN and CDR2 SVGIG (reference sequence). The CDR3 DNA is TGTGCTGCCAACAGGGGTCCGAATCAGCCCCAGCATTTT. This encodes CAANRGPNQPQHF.

This clonotype occurred a few times. J is TRBJ2-7 and V is TRBV4-1, with D tentatively TRBD2 (6 bases). The CDR3 has 14 residues. Trimming left V 0 bases short and J 7 bases short, with 13 bases between. Germline V gene sequence: CDR1 MGHRA, CDR2 YSYEKL. CDR3 sequence reads: CASSQDGLGGEQYF. CDR3 in DNA: TGCGCCAGCAGCCAAGACGGCCTTGGAGGGGAGCAGTACTTC.

This clonotype occurred a few times. DNA of the CDR3: TGTGCCACCGAACACGGGGCGGTCAATGAGCAGTTCTTC. As protein: CATEHGAVNEQFF. The genes are TRBV19 and TRBJ2-1; D possibly uses TRBD1 or TRBD2 (5 bases each). With 10 bases removed from V and 6 bases from J, the gap between germline ends came to 16 bases. From germline, CDR1 is LNHDA and CDR2 SQIVND (reference sequence). The CDR3 contains 13 residues.

In its sample, this clonotype was seen a few times. The chain employs TRBV7-9 and TRBJ1-3, with D possibly matching TRBD1 (5 bases). CDR1 is SEHNR, CDR2 FQNEAQ, per germline (reference sequence). Trimming took off 5 bases at V and 4 bases at J, with 18 bases between the two ends. This CDR3 comprises 16 residues. This chain's CDR3 is CASSGAQSAGGNTIYF. The CDR3 DNA follows: TGTGCCAGCAGCGGGGCTCAATCGGCTGGCGGAAACACCATATATTTT. Full variable domain (rest looked up from reference TRBV7-9 and TRBJ1-3): DTGVSQNPRHKITKRGQNVTFRCDPISEHNRLYWYRQTLGQGPEFLTYFQNEAQLEKSRLLSDRFSAERPKGSFSTLEIQRTEQGDSAMYLCASSGAQSAGGNTIYFGEGSWLTVV.

This clonotype was seen only a few times. The rearrangement links TRBV27 to TRBJ2-7, with 8 nucleotides matching TRBD2. The trim removed 4 bases at V and 3 bases at J, leaving 17 bases unmatched. Germline CDR1 and CDR2: MNHEY and SMNVEV (reference sequence). This CDR3 contains 18 residues. The CDR3 DNA is TGTGCCAGCAGTTCTACTAGCGGCCTAACCCCGCGGCACTACGAGCAGTACTTC. This codes for CASSSTSGLTPRHYEQYF.

A note on this clonotype: An end of the junction differs from the germline gene, which may be a read error. V usage is TRBV24-1 and J usage is TRBJ2-2; D might be TRBD2 (6 bases). Germline CDR1 is KGHDR and CDR2 is SFDVKD. The CDR3 consists of 11 residues. The CDR3 spells CATREGGELVF. The CDR3 bases are TGTGCCACTAGGGAAGGCGGGGAGCTGGTTTTT.

This clonotype was seen a few times. The junction departs from the called germline gene at one end, perhaps through a read error. This sequence joins TRBV5-1 and TRBJ2-7; D perhaps matches TRBD1 (6 bases). CDR3 length: 12 amino acids. Per the germline V gene, CDR1 is SGHRS and CDR2 is YFSETQ. The CDR3 region is CASSSYRAEQYF. CDR3 bases: TGTGCCAGCAGCTCCTACAGGGCCGAGCAGTACTTC.

This clonotype has only one observation. This chain links TRBV4-1 with TRBJ2-7; 10 positions match TRBD2. Germline V lookup: CDR1 MGHRA, CDR2 YSYEKL. The CDR3 contains 16 residues. The V and J ends lost 4 bases and 2 bases, in that order; junction bases with no gene match: 8. The CDR3 is CASSLIAGGPTYEQYF. CDR3 coding DNA: TGCGCCAGCAGCCTAATAGCGGGAGGCCCTACCTACGAGCAGTACTTC.

Relative to its sample, this clonotype is medium-sized. This chain links TRBV7-9 with TRBJ2-7; the D gene is possibly TRBD1 (6 bases). The germline V and J ends were trimmed by 5 bases and 0 bases, with 14 bases remaining between them. The length of the CDR3 is 15 residues. Germline loops: CDR1 SEHNR, CDR2 FQNEAQ (reference sequence). The CDR3 spells CASSPPGTHSYEQYF. As DNA, the CDR3 is TGTGCCAGCAGCCCCCCGGGGACACACTCCTACGAGCAGTACTTC.